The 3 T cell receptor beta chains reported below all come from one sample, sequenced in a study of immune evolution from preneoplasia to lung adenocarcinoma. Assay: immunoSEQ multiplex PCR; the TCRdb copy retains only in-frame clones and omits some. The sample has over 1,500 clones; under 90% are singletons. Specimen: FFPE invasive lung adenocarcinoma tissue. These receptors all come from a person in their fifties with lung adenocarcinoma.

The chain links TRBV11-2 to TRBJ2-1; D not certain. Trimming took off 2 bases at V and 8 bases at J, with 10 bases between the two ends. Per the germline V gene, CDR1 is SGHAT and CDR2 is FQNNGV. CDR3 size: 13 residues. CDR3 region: CASSLSAVDEQFF. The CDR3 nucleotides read TGTGCCAGCAGCTTATCGGCGGTCGATGAGCAGTTCTTC.

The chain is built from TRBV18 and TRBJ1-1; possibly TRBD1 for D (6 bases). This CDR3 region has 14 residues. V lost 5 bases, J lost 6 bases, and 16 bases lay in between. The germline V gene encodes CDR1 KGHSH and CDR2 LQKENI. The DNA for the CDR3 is TGTGCCAGCTCAACGGGTACAGGGCGCCCTGAAGCTTTCTTT. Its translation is CASSTGTGRPEAFF.

The CDR3 sequence is CASSQNSLDRAYEQYF. In DNA, the CDR3 is TGCGCCAGCAGCCAAAATTCCCTGGACAGGGCCTACGAGCAGTACTTC. The chain carries TRBV4-3 and TRBJ2-7; 8 bases line up with TRBD1. The CDR3 loop spans 16 amino acids. Germline assignment: CDR1 LGHNA and CDR2 YSLEER. V shed 2 bases and J 2 bases; nucleotides not matched to a gene: 8.